The subject of this entry is one T cell receptor (beta chain). This specimen belongs to a study of blood T cell repertoires in COVID-19. Authors' data handling: Estimation of nucleated cell counts was performed using reference gene primer amplification. The table came from immunoSEQ multiplex PCR; TCRdb's copy has only in-frame clones and leaves some out. That table furnishes V, J and clone size, whereas the DNA furnished D and trimming. Among hundreds of thousands of clones listed, approximately 90% were seen once. Per the germline V gene, CDR1 is SGHRS and CDR2 is YFSETQ. Trimming removed 4 bases from V and 4 bases from J; junction bases left unmatched: 18. The CDR3 is 19 amino acids.

V gene TRBV5-1 combines with J gene TRBJ1-1; 11 nucleotides align to TRBD1. Sequencing was carried out using peripheral blood. This clonotype was obtained from a man aged 55-75 years who had recovered from COVID-19. CDR3 sequence (DNA): TGCGCCAGCAGCCCCGGGACAGGGGGAATGCGGGCCTATCGCACTGAAGCTTTCTTT. This encodes CASSPGTGGMRAYRTEAFF.